A single sample is the source of the 15 T cell receptor beta chains below, sequenced in a study of response to subunit inactivated influenza vaccine. TCRdb re-called the RT-PCR reads with MiXCR, one entry per CDR3 protein. The profile shows roughly 160,000 distinct CDR3 sequences, about 10% of them singletons. The sample consisted of CD8+ T cells sorted from PBMCs, taken less than 30 months after vaccination. The receptors were sampled from a man aged 45-69 years who received an inactivated influenza vaccine.

The CDR3 DNA reads TGCAGTGCTACCGATCCGTTAGCGGGAGTGGTCCTATACGAGCAGTACTTC. It codes for CSATDPLAGVVLYEQYF. This chain connects TRBV20-1 to TRBJ2-7; TRBD2 matches at 9 bases. Germline assignment: CDR1 DFQATT and CDR2 SNEGSKA (reference sequence). This CDR3 is 17 amino acids long. V lost 4 bases, J lost 4 bases, and 17 bases stayed unmatched.

The J gene is TRBJ2-5, the V gene TRBV28; no clear D gene. From germline, CDR1 is MDHEN and CDR2 SYDVKM. The CDR3 runs to 14 residues. The ends were cut back, 2 bases at V and 1 base at J, with 8 bases in the middle. The CDR3 DNA reads as TGTGCCAGCAGTTTAAACAGCCTCCAAGAGACCCAGTACTTC. As protein: CASSLNSLQETQYF.

V gene TRBV7-9 combines with J gene TRBJ2-7; maybe TRBD2 (6 bases). CDR1 and CDR2 (germline): SEHNR, FQNEAQ (reference sequence). CDR3 length: 14 residues. Trimming left V 0 bases short and J 5 bases short, with 11 bases between. The CDR3 loop is CASSLAPPGDEQYF. CDR3 in DNA: TGTGCCAGCAGCTTAGCCCCGCCGGGGGACGAGCAGTACTTC.

V usage is TRBV7-9 and J usage is TRBJ2-2; D possibly corresponds to TRBD2 (5 bases). The CDR3 length is 14 residues. V lost 9 bases and J lost 2, with 13 bases in between. Germline-derived CDR1 and CDR2 are SEHNR and FQNEAQ (reference sequence). CDR3 nucleotide sequence: TGTGCCAGTCCGGACCGGGATAACACCGGGGAGCTGTTTTTT. Translating gives CASPDRDNTGELFF. Full variable domain (outside the CDR3, taken from reference TRBV7-9 and TRBJ2-2): DTGVSQNPRHKITKRGQNVTFRCDPISEHNRLYWYRQTLGQGPEFLTYFQNEAQLEKSRLLSDRFSAERPKGSFSTLEIQRTEQGDSAMYLCASPDRDNTGELFFGEGSRLTVL.

This sequence joins TRBV29-1 and TRBJ1-4; possibly TRBD1 for D (6 bases). CDR3 length: 14 amino acids. V was cut by 4 bases and J by 7 bases, with 16 bases left in between. Germline assignment: CDR1 SQVTM and CDR2 ANQGSEA. The CDR3 DNA is TGCAGCGTTGGGTGGACGATACAGGGTGAAAAACTGTTTTTT. Amino acids: CSVGWTIQGEKLFF.

This chain connects TRBV25-1 to TRBJ2-1; the D gene is possibly TRBD2 (6 bases). The CDR3 has 11 residues. The V gene's germline CDR1 is MGHDK and CDR2 SYGVNS. Trimming shortened V by 10 bases and J by 15 bases, and 19 bases separated the two germline ends. The CDR3: CATAYSGMWFF. The CDR3 DNA follows: TGTGCCACCGCTTATAGCGGAATGTGGTTCTTC.

This clonotype turned up a few times. The chain combines TRBV5-6 with TRBJ2-7; D gene uncertain. The CDR3 contains 14 residues. Germline CDR1 SGHDT, CDR2 YYEEEE. With 5 bases removed from V and 0 bases from J, the gap between germline ends came to 12 bases. CDR3 in DNA: TGTGCCAGCAGTCTCGGAAGGAGCTCCTACGAGCAGTACTTC. This sequence encodes CASSLGRSSYEQYF. Based on the CDR3 plus reference TRBV5-6 and TRBJ2-7, the full variable domain is DAGVTQSPTHLIKTRGQQVTLRCSPKSGHDTVSWYQQALGQGPQFIFQYYEEEERQRGNFPDRFSGHQFPNYSSELNVNALLLGDSALYLCASSLGRSSYEQYFGPGTRLTVT.

In its sample, this clonotype is medium-sized. The chain has TRBV12-3 or TRBV12-4 and TRBJ2-3; no clear D. The CDR3 covers 11 residues. V was clipped by 0 bases and J by 5 bases, with 0 bases between them. CDR3 DNA: TGTGCCAGCAGTTTAGCAGATACGCAGTATTTT. Amino acids: CASSLADTQYF.

This clonotype was counted many times. J is TRBJ2-7 and V is TRBV4-1; D may be TRBD2 (6 bases). The CDR3 length is 15 residues. Germline values: CDR1 MGHRA, CDR2 YSYEKL. Trimming pared 1 base from V and 2 bases from J, leaving 12 bases between. DNA of the CDR3: TGCGCCAGCAGCCAAGTAGGAGGGCTAGCCTACGAGCAGTACTTC. It encodes CASSQVGGLAYEQYF.

This clonotype was seen more than once but under ten times. This chain connects TRBV20-1 to TRBJ2-3, with 10 bases that match TRBD1. Unmatched junction bases numbered 11, after V lost 5 bases and J lost 0 bases. Germline CDR1 and CDR2: DFQATT and SNEGSKA (reference sequence). The CDR3 has 17 residues. CDR3 region: CSAVVPGQGPSTDTQYF. CDR3 sequence (DNA): TGCAGTGCTGTTGTTCCGGGACAGGGGCCCAGCACAGATACGCAGTATTTT.

This clonotype appeared a few times. This sequence joins TRBV6-5 and TRBJ1-5, with a possible D match to TRBD1 (5 bases). Between the trimmed V and J ends, which lost 2 bases and 4 bases, there was a span of 6 bases. Germline values: CDR1 MNHEY, CDR2 SVGAGI. The CDR3 is 13 amino acids. The CDR3 nucleotides read TGTGCCAGCAGTTACGGGACGAATCAGCCCCAGCATTTT. Its protein is CASSYGTNQPQHF.

This clonotype was detected ten times or more. The chain recombines TRBV27 with TRBJ1-4; TRBD1 is a possible D gene (5 bases). The CDR3 runs to 14 residues. Germline V gene lookup returns CDR1 MNHEY and CDR2 SMNVEV (reference sequence). V was shortened by 8 bases and J by 4 bases, with 14 bases between the two germline ends. CDR3 bases: TGTGCCAGCGGCGGGGCAAAAGTTAATGAAAAACTGTTTTTT. Translating it yields CASGGAKVNEKLFF.

The sample holds many counts of this clonotype. This chain joins TRBV4-1 and TRBJ1-6; 11 bases line up with TRBD1. Germline V gene sequence: CDR1 MGHRA, CDR2 YSYEKL. Unmatched junction bases numbered 2, after V lost 1 base and J lost 9 bases. This CDR3 has 15 amino acids. The CDR3 loop is CASSQAGQGVSPLHF. DNA of the CDR3: TGCGCCAGCAGCCAAGCGGGACAGGGGGTTTCACCCCTCCACTTT.

The chain has TRBV7-8 and TRBJ2-7; 7 bases agree with TRBD2. Germline assignment: CDR1 SGHVS and CDR2 FQNEAQ. The CDR3 runs to 15 residues. With 0 bases clipped from V and 0 bases from J, the junction kept 2 bases outside the gene matches. Here the CDR3 reads CASSLARLASYEQYF. CDR3 sequence (DNA): TGTGCCAGCAGCTTAGCGCGACTAGCCTCCTACGAGCAGTACTTC.

The chain couples TRBV15 to TRBJ2-7; the match to TRBD2 covers 10 bases. CDR1 LNHNV and CDR2 YYDKDF come from the germline V gene (reference sequence). The CDR3 loop spans 16 amino acids. The V segment lost 3 bases and the J segment 4 bases; nucleotides outside the gene matches: 9. CDR3 region: CATSRGSSGSGYEQYF. In DNA, the CDR3 is TGTGCCACCAGCAGGGGATCTAGCGGGAGTGGGTACGAGCAGTACTTC.